This entry is about one T cell receptor beta chain. The CDR3 loop spans 16 amino acids. With V trimmed by 0 bases and J by 1 base, 4 bases remained unmatched. Germline loops: CDR1 SGHRS, CDR2 YFSETQ. Data came from immunoSEQ multiplex PCR; TCRdb stores just in-frame clones and leaves some out. Of about 68,000 clones listed, around 68% are singletons. This sample is drawn from a study of cytotoxic CD8 clonotypes in ibrutinib-treated CLL. The source material was PBMCs, sampled after 12 months of ibrutinib treatment. This receptor was obtained from a human donor with chronic lymphocytic leukemia. The chain uses TRBV5-1 and TRBJ2-3; TRBD2 agrees at 8 bases. The CDR3 protein is CASSLVGRGGTDTQYF. DNA of the CDR3: TGCGCCAGCAGCTTGGTAGGGCGGGGGGGCACAGATACGCAGTATTTT.